These 24 T cell receptor beta chains originate from one sample sequenced in a study of control samples from healthy donors and cancer patients. Profiling relied on immunoSEQ multiplex PCR, and the TCRdb table lists in-frame clones only, not all of them. This sample has more than 90,000 clones, with about 89% found just once. The sample taken for sequencing was blood. These receptors originate from a man under 40 in good health.

This clone was counted between two and nine times. The chain joins TRBV7-3 to TRBJ2-3; D gene unclear. This CDR3 comprises 15 residues. From germline, CDR1 is SGHTA and CDR2 FQGTGA. V was clipped by 2 bases and J by 0 bases, with 9 bases between them. CDR3 in amino acids: CASSLQPRSTDTQYF. As DNA, the CDR3 is TGTGCCAGCAGCTTACAGCCGCGGAGCACAGATACGCAGTATTTT.

The DNA of the CDR3 is TGCGCCTCCTCCAAGGGCATCCAAGAGACCCAGTACTTC. Amino acids: CASSKGIQETQYF. The genes are TRBV5-1 and TRBJ2-5; no firm D call. Germline V lookup: CDR1 SGHRS, CDR2 YFSETQ. This CDR3 spans 13 amino acids. V was shortened by 10 bases and J by 1 base, with 14 bases between the two germline ends.

V gene TRBV9 combines with J gene TRBJ1-5; no definite D call. Trimming removed 7 bases at V and 2 bases at J, with 10 bases between. The CDR3 sequence is 13 residues long. Germline CDR1 and CDR2: SGDLS and YYNGEE. CDR3 nucleotide sequence: TGTGCCAGCGGTTACGGGGGCAATCAGCCCCAGCATTTT. Translated: CASGYGGNQPQHF.

The chain is built from TRBV5-1 and TRBJ2-2, with no clear D. Germline V gene sequence: CDR1 SGHRS, CDR2 YFSETQ. Trimming took 4 bases from V and 0 from J, leaving 7 bases between them. CDR3 length equals 14 residues. CDR3 sequence reads: CASSPYANTGELFF. Here the CDR3 DNA reads TGCGCCAGCAGCCCATACGCGAACACCGGGGAGCTGTTTTTT.

In this sample, this clone turned up once. V and J are TRBV5-4 and TRBJ2-3; no reliable D call. The CDR3 length is 13 residues. Germline V CDR1 and CDR2: SGHNT, YYREEE (reference sequence). V shed 3 bases and J shed 0 bases, with 5 bases lying between them. The CDR3 is CASSSSSTDTQYF. The CDR3 DNA sequence: TGTGCCAGCAGCTCCTCTAGCACAGATACGCAGTATTTT.

The chain joins TRBV30 to TRBJ2-7, with D perhaps TRBD1 or TRBD2 (12 bases each). Per germline, CDR1 GTSNPN and CDR2 SVGIG (reference sequence). The CDR3 is made up of 24 amino acids. The V gene lost 2 bases and the J gene lost 2 bases, with 43 bases spanning the gap. CDR3 protein: CAWSSQARDRGRLAGDPGAYEQYV. The CDR3 nucleotides read TGTGCCTGGAGTTCCCAAGCCCGGGACAGGGGGCGACTAGCGGGGGACCCCGGCGCCTACGAGCAGTACGTC.

This clone was counted at least ten times. The chain has TRBV6-4 and TRBJ1-5; D perhaps matches TRBD1 (6 bases). The CDR3 consists of 15 residues. Trimming took off 7 bases at V and 3 bases at J, with 16 bases between the two ends. In germline, CDR1 is MRHNA, CDR2 SNTAGT. The CDR3 protein is CASIPGGADNQPQHF. For the CDR3, the DNA is TGTGCCAGCATCCCGGGGGGGGCCGACAATCAGCCCCAGCATTTT.

The chain carries TRBV30 and TRBJ1-2; a weak D match, TRBD1 (6 bases). The CDR3 has 16 amino acids. Germline V gene lookup returns CDR1 GTSNPN and CDR2 SVGIG (reference sequence). V was shortened by 3 bases and J by 4 bases, with 21 bases between the two germline ends. The CDR3 region is CAWSRGFGQLLYGYTF. The CDR3 DNA reads TGTGCCTGGAGCCGAGGGTTCGGACAGCTACTCTATGGCTACACCTTC.

This clone was picked up a small number of times. The sample holds other DNA sequences that translate to the same CDR3. The V gene is TRBV5-5, the J gene TRBJ2-2; D is unclear. V was trimmed by 1 base and J by 1 base, leaving 2 bases between them. The CDR3 runs to 13 residues. Germline V gives CDR1 SGHKS, CDR2 YYEKEE (reference sequence). In nucleotides, the CDR3 is TGTGCCAGCAGCTTGTTGAACACCGGGGAGCTGTTTTTT. It specifies CASSLLNTGELFF.

J is TRBJ1-5 and V is TRBV28; 9 positions match TRBD1. Germline-derived CDR1 and CDR2 are MDHEN and SYDVKM. Trimming removed 4 bases from V and 7 bases from J; junction bases left unmatched: 11. CDR3 size: 16 residues. CDR3 coding DNA: TGTGCCAGCAGTTCCTCCGGGACAGGGTGGGTCCAGCCCCAGCATTTT. This gives the protein CASSSSGTGWVQPQHF.

This chain uses TRBV30 with TRBJ2-6; no clear D. CDR1 GTSNPN and CDR2 SVGIG come from the germline V gene (reference sequence). CDR3 length equals 15 residues. V was shortened by 3 bases and J by 3 bases, with 12 bases between the two germline ends. The CDR3 DNA sequence: TGTGCCTGGAGCGAAGGACGGTTTGGGGCCAACGTCCTGACTTTC. Protein: CAWSEGRFGANVLTF.

As for this clone: The DNA is omitted, as the CDR3 cannot be located on it reliably, and the CDR3 follows TCRdb's listing. The gene calls are TRBV2 and TRBJ2-1; the table's D call, TRBD1, has no DNA check behind it. CDR1 and CDR2 (germline): SNHLY, FYNNEI. The CDR3 is 17 residues long, ends included. The CDR3 loop is CASILGGDRFSYNEQFF.

This chain connects TRBV2 to TRBJ1-5; TRBD1 agrees at 10 bases. The trim removed 4 bases at V and 5 bases at J, leaving 8 bases unmatched. CDR1 and CDR2 (germline): SNHLY, FYNNEI. The length of the CDR3 is 16 residues. The CDR3 region has the DNA TGTGCCAGCAGTGGTGGTTTGACAGGGGGCGATCAGCCCCAGCATTTT. Translating it yields CASSGGLTGGDQPQHF.

The chain links TRBV5-1 to TRBJ1-1, with 7 bases identical to TRBD1. There are 14 residues in the CDR3. Trimming cost V 4 bases and J 1 base; bases outside gene matches: 4. Germline values: CDR1 SGHRS, CDR2 YFSETQ. In DNA form, the CDR3 reads TGCGCCAGCAGCCGAGACAGGGCGAACACTGAAGCTTTCTTT. Amino acids: CASSRDRANTEAFF.

The sample holds a few counts of this clone. This sample includes further DNA sequences coding for the same CDR3. The genes are TRBV18 and TRBJ1-1; 8 nucleotides line up with TRBD1. With 3 bases clipped from V and 1 base from J, the junction kept 1 base outside the gene matches. CDR3 length: 14 amino acids. In germline, CDR1 is KGHSH, CDR2 LQKENI. CDR3 sequence: CASSPGTGNTEAFF. The CDR3 nucleotides are TGTGCCAGCTCACCGGGGACAGGGAACACTGAAGCTTTCTTT.

The chain joins TRBV6-4 to TRBJ2-6, with TRBD1 matching 8 bases. Trimming removed 5 bases from V and 0 bases from J; junction bases left unmatched: 9. Germline CDR1 reads MRHNA; CDR2 reads SNTAGT. The CDR3 has 18 residues. The CDR3 coding sequence is TGTGCCAGCAGTAGCCTGGGACAGGAGAGCTCTGGGGCCAACGTCCTGACTTTC. This codes for CASSSLGQESSGANVLTF.

The chain carries TRBV28 and TRBJ2-7, with 11 bases that match TRBD1. This CDR3 spans 15 amino acids. Germline lookup yields CDR1 MDHEN and CDR2 SYDVKM. Losses at the gene ends were 6 bases for V and 6 bases for J; bases not matched to a gene: 10. CDR3 DNA sequence: TGTGCCAGCAGAACAACCGGGACAGGGGGACTCGAGCAGTACTTC. This encodes CASRTTGTGGLEQYF.

The V call is TRBV27, the J call TRBJ2-3; 7 nucleotides align to TRBD1. The CDR3 loop spans 15 amino acids. Germline V gene sequence: CDR1 MNHEY, CDR2 SMNVEV (reference sequence). Trimming removed 2 bases from V and 4 bases from J; junction bases left unmatched: 6. The CDR3 DNA reads TGTGCCAGCAGTTTAGGCGACAGGGCCGCAGATACGCAGTATTTT. Protein sequence: CASSLGDRAADTQYF.

As DNA, the CDR3 is TGTGCCAGCAGTTCCCGGGCGGGAAACACCATATATTTT. Its protein is CASSSRAGNTIYF. The rearrangement links TRBV25-1 to TRBJ1-3; no definite D call. Germline V gene data show CDR1 as MGHDK and CDR2 as SYGVNS. Trimming removed 5 bases at V and 4 bases at J, with 9 bases between. The CDR3 is 13 residues long.

This chain connects TRBV5-6 to TRBJ2-4, with 7 bases aligning to TRBD1. This CDR3 has 16 amino acids. Germline lookup yields CDR1 SGHDT and CDR2 YYEEEE. V lost 4 bases to trimming and J lost 4 bases; unmatched junction nucleotides: 11. The CDR3: CASSDGDRVAKNIQYF. CDR3 DNA: TGTGCCAGCAGCGACGGCGACAGGGTAGCAAAAAACATTCAGTACTTC.

V and J are TRBV2 and TRBJ1-6, with D possibly TRBD1 on 6 matching bases. Looked up from germline, CDR1 is SNHLY and CDR2 is FYNNEI. CDR3 size: 14 residues. Trimming stripped 8 bases from V and 4 bases from J, with 12 bases between. CDR3 protein: CASVVDSYNSPLHF. CDR3 in DNA: TGTGCCAGCGTAGTGGACAGTTATAATTCACCCCTCCACTTT.

J is TRBJ1-4 and V is TRBV27, with 10 bases that match TRBD1. V lost 8 bases, J lost 3 bases, and 6 bases stayed unmatched. The germline V gene has CDR1 MNHEY and CDR2 SMNVEV (reference sequence). The CDR3 runs to 15 residues. CDR3 residues: CASPGQGGSNEKLFF. For the CDR3, the DNA is TGTGCCAGCCCTGGACAGGGGGGATCTAATGAAAAACTGTTTTTT.

The chain has TRBV3-1 (or the pseudogene TRBV3-2) and TRBJ1-1; D gene unclear. Looked up from germline, CDR1 is LGHDT and CDR2 is YNNKEL (reference sequence). There are 14 residues in the CDR3. V was pared by 1 base and J by 4 bases, with 10 bases between. This CDR3 is CASSQALAGTEAFF. In DNA form, the CDR3 reads TGTGCCAGCAGCCAAGCACTCGCTGGCACTGAAGCTTTCTTT.

The chain links TRBV18 to TRBJ2-3, with D maybe TRBD2 (6 bases). V was pared by 2 bases and J by 2 bases, with 14 bases between. The CDR3 loop spans 16 amino acids. Germline loops: CDR1 KGHSH, CDR2 LQKENI. CDR3 protein: CASSPFGGRNTDTQYF. The CDR3 nucleotides read TGTGCCAGCTCACCATTCGGAGGGAGGAACACAGATACGCAGTATTTT.